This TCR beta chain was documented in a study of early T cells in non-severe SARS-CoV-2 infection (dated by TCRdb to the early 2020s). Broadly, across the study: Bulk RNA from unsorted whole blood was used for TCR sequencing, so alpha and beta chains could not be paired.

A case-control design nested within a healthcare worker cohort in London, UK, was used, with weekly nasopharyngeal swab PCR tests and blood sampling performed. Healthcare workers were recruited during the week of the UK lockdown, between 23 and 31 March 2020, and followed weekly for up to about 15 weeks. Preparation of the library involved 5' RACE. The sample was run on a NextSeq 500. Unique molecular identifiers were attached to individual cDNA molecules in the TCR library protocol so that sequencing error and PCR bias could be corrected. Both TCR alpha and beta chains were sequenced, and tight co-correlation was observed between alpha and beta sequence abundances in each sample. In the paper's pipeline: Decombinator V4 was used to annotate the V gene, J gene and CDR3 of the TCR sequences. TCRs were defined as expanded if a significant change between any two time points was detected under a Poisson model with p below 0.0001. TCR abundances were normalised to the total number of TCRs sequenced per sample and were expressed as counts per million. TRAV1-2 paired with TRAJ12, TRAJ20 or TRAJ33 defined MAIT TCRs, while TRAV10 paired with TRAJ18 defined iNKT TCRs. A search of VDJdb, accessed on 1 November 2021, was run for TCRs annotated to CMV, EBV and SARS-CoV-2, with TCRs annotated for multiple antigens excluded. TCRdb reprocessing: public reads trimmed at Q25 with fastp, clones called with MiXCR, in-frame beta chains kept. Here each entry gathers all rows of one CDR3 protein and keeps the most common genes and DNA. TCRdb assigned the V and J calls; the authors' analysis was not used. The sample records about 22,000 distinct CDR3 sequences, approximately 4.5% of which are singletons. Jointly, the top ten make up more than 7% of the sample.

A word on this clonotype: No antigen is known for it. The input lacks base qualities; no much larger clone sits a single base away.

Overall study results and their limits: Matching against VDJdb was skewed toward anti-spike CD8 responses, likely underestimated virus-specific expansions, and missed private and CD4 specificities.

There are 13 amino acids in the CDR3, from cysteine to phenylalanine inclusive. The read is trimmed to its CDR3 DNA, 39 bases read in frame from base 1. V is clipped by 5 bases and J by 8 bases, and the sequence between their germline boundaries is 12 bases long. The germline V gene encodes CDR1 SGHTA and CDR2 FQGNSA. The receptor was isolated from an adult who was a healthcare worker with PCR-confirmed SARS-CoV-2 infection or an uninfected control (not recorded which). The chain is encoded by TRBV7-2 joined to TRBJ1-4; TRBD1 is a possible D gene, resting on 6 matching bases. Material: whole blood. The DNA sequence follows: TGTGCCAGCAGCACCAGGGGTTACGAAAAACTGTTTTTT. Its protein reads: CASSTRGYEKLFF.